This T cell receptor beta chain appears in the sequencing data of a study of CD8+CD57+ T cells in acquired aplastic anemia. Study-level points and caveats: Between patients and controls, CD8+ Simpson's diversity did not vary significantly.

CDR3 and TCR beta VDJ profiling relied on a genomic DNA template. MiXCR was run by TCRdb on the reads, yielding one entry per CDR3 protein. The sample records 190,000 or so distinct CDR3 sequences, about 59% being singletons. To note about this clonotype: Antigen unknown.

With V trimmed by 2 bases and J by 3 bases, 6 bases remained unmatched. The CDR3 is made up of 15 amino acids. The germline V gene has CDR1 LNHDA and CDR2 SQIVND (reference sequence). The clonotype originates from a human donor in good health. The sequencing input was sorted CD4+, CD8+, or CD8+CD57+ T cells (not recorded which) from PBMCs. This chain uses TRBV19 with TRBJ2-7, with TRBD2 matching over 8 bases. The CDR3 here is CASSIRMAGGYEQYF. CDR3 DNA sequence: TGTGCCAGTAGTATAAGGATGGCGGGGGGCTACGAGCAGTACTTC.